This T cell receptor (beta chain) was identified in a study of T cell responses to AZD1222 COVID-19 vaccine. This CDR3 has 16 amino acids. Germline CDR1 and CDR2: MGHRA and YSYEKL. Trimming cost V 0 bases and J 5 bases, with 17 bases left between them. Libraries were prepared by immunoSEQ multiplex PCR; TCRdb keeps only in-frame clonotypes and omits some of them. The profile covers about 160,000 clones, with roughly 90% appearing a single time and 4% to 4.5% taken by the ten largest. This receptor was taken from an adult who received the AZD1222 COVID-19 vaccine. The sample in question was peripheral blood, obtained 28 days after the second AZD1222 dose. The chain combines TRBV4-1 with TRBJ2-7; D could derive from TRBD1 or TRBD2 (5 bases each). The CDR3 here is CASSQDPPRDPNEQYF. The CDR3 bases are TGCGCCAGCAGCCAAGATCCCCCCAGGGACCCTAACGAGCAGTACTTC.